This T cell receptor (beta chain) was documented in a study of CD8 T cells in Susac syndrome. With random hexamers, roughly 0.45 to 1 ug RNA was reverse transcribed. The immunoSEQ assay covered 54 Vbeta and 13 Jbeta segments for CDR3. TCRdb used MiXCR to reprocess the immunoSEQ multiplex PCR reads, holding one entry per CDR3 protein. The data hold tens of thousands of distinct CDR3 sequences, with around 96% observed a single time. CDR1 and CDR2 (germline): MNHEY, SMNVEV (reference sequence). V shed 6 bases, J shed 5 bases, and the junction held 6 bases outside the gene matches. This CDR3 contains 13 residues. In blood CD8+ and CD4+ T cells, TCR beta underwent sequencing. Patients with stable or active relapsing-remitting disease, all of them treatment-naive, made up the multiple sclerosis controls. Bulk CD8+ and CD4+ cells came from magnetic negative isolation; CD8+ TEMRA by FACS.

The TCR comes from a human donor with multiple sclerosis. Material: CD8+ T cells from PBMCs. This rearrangement joins TRBV27 to TRBJ2-7; 8 nucleotides line up with TRBD1. The CDR3 nucleotides read TGTGCCAGCAGGGGCAGGGGGCATCACGAGCAGTACTTC. Its protein is CASRGRGHHEQYF.